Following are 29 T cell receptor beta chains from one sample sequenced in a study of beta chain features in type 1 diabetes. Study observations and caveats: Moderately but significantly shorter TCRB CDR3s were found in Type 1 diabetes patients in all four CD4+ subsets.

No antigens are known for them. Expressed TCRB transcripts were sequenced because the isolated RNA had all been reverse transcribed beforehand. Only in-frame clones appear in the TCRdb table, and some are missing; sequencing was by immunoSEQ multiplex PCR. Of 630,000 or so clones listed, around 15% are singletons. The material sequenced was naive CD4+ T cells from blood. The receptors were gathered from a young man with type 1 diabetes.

The DNA of the CDR3 is TGTGCCAGCCGGACGATGGAGGACACGCAGTATTTT. Protein product: CASRTMEDTQYF. This chain uses TRBV2 with TRBJ2-3, with D maybe TRBD2 (5 bases). V was cut by 8 bases and J by 9 bases, with 15 bases left in between. The germline V gene encodes CDR1 SNHLY and CDR2 FYNNEI. The CDR3 consists of 12 residues. Full variable domain (missing parts from reference TRBV2 and TRBJ2-3): EPEVTQTPSHQVTQMGQEVILRCVPISNHLYFYWYRQILGQKVEFLVSFYNNEISEKSEIFDDQFSVERPDGSNFTLKIRSTKLEDSAMYFCASRTMEDTQYFGPGTRLTVL.

CDR3 coding DNA: TGCAGCGTTGAACGAGGGCCTAGCGGGACCTACAATGAGCAGTTCTTC. Translated, it gives CSVERGPSGTYNEQFF. The rearrangement uses TRBV29-1 and TRBJ2-1; 9 positions match TRBD2. The V and J ends lost 2 bases and 2 bases, in that order; junction bases with no gene match: 7. The length of the CDR3 is 16 residues. Germline V gene sequence: CDR1 SQVTM, CDR2 ANQGSEA.

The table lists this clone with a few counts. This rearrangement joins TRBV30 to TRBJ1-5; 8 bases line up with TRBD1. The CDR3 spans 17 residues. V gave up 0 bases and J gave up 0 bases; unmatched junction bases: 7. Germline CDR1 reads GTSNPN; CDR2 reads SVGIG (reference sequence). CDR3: CAWSVGQGKYSNQPQHF. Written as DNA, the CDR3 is TGTGCCTGGAGTGTAGGACAGGGAAAATATAGCAATCAGCCCCAGCATTTT.

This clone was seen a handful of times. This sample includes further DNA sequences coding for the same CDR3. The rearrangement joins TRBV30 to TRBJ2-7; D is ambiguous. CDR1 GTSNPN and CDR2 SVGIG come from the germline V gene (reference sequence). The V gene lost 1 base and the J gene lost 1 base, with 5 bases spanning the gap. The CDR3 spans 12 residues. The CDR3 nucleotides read TGTGCCTGGAGTGAACAATCCTACGAGCAGTACTTC. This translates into CAWSEQSYEQYF.

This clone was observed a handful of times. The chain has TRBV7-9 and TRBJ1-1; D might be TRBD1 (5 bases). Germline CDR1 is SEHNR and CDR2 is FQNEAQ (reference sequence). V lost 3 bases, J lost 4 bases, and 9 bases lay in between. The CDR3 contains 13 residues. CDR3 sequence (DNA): TGTGCCAGCAGCTTTGGGGGAAGCACTGAAGCTTTCTTT. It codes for CASSFGGSTEAFF. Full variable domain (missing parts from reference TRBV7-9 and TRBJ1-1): DTGVSQNPRHKITKRGQNVTFRCDPISEHNRLYWYRQTLGQGPEFLTYFQNEAQLEKSRLLSDRFSAERPKGSFSTLEIQRTEQGDSAMYLCASSFGGSTEAFFGQGTRLTVV.

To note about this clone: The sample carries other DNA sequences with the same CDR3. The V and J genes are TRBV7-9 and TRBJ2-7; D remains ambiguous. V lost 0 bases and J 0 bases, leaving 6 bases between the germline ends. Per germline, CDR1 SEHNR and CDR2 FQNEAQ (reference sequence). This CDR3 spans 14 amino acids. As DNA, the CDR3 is TGTGCCAGCAGCTTAGCAGGTAGCTCCTACGAGCAGTACTTC. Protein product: CASSLAGSSYEQYF. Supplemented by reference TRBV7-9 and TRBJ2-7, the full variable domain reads DTGVSQNPRHKITKRGQNVTFRCDPISEHNRLYWYRQTLGQGPEFLTYFQNEAQLEKSRLLSDRFSAERPKGSFSTLEIQRTEQGDSAMYLCASSLAGSSYEQYFGPGTRLTVT.

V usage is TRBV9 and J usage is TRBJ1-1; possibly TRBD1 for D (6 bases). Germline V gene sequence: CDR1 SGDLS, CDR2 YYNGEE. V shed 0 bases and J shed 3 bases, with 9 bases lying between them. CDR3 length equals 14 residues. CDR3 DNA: TGTGCCAGCAGCGTAGTGGACAGCCACACTGAAGCTTTCTTT. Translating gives CASSVVDSHTEAFF. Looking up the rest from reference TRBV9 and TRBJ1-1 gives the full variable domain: DSGVTQTPKHLITATGQRVTLRCSPRSGDLSVYWYQQSLDQGLQFLIQYYNGEERAKGNILERFSAQQFPDLHSELNLSSLELGDSALYFCASSVVDSHTEAFFGQGTRLTVV.

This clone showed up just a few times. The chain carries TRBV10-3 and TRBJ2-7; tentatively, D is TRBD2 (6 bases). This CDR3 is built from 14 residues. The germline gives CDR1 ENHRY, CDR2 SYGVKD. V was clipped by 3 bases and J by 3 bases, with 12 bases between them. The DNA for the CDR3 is TGTGCCATCAGTGACCGGGACTGGCGCTACGAGCAGTACTTC. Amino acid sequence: CAISDRDWRYEQYF.

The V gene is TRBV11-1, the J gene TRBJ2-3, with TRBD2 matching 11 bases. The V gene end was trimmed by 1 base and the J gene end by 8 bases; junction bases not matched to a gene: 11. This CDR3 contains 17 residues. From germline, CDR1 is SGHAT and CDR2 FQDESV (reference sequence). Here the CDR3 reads CASSLGRLAGPRGTQYF. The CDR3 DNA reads TGTGCCAGCAGCTTAGGAAGACTAGCGGGGCCTCGGGGTACGCAGTATTTT.

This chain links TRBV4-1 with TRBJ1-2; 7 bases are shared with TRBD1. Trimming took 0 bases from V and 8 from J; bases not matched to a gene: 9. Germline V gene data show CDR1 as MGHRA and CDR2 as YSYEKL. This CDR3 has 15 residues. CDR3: CASSQEGQPSRGYTF. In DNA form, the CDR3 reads TGCGCCAGCAGCCAAGAGGGACAGCCTAGTCGGGGCTACACCTTC.

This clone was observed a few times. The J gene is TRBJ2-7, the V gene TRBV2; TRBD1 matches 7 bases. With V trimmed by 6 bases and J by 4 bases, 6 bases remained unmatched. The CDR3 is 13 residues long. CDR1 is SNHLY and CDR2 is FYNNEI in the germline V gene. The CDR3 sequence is CASSGQAGYEQYF. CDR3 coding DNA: TGTGCCAGCAGCGGACAGGCCGGGTACGAGCAGTACTTC.

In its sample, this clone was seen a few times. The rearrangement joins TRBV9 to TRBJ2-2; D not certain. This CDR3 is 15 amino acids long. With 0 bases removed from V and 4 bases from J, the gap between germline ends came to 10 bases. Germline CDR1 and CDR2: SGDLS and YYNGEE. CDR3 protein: CASSVGSLGTGELFF. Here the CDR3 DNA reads TGTGCCAGCAGCGTAGGTTCGCTCGGCACCGGGGAGCTGTTTTTT.

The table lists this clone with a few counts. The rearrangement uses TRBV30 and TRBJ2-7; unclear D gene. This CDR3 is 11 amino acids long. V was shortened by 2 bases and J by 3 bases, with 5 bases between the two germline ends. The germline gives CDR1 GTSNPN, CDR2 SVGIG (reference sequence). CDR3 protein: CAWSFFYEQYF. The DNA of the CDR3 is TGTGCCTGGAGTTTCTTCTACGAGCAGTACTTC.

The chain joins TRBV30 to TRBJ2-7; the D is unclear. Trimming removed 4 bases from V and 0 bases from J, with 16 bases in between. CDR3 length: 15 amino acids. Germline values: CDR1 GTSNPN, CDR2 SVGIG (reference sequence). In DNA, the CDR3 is TGTGCCTGGACAGCCATTGGACGGACCTCCTACGAGCAGTACTTC. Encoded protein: CAWTAIGRTSYEQYF. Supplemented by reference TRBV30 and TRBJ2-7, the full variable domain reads SQTIHQWPATLVQPVGSPLSLECTVEGTSNPNLYWYRQAAGRGLQLLFYSVGIGQISSEVPQNLSASRPQDRQFILSSKKLLLSDSGFYLCAWTAIGRTSYEQYFGPGTRLTVT.

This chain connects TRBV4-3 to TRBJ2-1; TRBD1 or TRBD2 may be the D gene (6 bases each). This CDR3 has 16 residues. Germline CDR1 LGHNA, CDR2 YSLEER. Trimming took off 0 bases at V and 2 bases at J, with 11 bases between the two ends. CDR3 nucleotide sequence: TGCGCCAGCAGCCAAGATTGGGGGGCTACCTACAATGAGCAGTTCTTC. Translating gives CASSQDWGATYNEQFF.

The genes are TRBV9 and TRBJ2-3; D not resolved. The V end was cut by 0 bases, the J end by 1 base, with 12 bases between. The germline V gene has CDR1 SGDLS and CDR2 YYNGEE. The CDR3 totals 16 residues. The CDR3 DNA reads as TGTGCCAGCAGCGTAGTGCCGAGACCCGGCACAGATACGCAGTATTTT. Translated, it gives CASSVVPRPGTDTQYF.

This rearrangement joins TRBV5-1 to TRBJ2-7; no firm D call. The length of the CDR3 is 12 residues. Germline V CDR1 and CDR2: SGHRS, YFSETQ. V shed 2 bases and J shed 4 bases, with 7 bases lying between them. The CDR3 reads CASSFDIYEQYF. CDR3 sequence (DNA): TGCGCCAGCAGCTTCGACATTTACGAGCAGTACTTC.

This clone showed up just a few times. CDR3 loop: CAWISGYNSPLHF. The DNA for the CDR3 is TGTGCCTGGATTTCGGGATATAATTCACCCCTCCACTTT. The chain has TRBV30 and TRBJ1-6; D gene uncertain. V lost 4 bases and J lost 4, with 8 bases in between. There are 13 residues in the CDR3. Germline V gene sequence: CDR1 GTSNPN, CDR2 SVGIG (reference sequence).

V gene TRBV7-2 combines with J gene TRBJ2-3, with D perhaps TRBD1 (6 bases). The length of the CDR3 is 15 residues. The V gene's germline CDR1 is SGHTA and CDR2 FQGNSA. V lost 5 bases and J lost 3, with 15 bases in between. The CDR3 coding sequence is TGTGCCAGCAGCCCCCAGGGCCAGGGGACAGATACGCAGTATTTT. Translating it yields CASSPQGQGTDTQYF. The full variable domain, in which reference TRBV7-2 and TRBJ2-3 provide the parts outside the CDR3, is GAGVSQSPSNKVTEKGKDVELRCDPISGHTALYWYRQSLGQGLEFLIYFQGNSAPDKSGLPSDRFSAERTGGSVSTLTIQRTQQEDSAVYLCASSPQGQGTDTQYFGPGTRLTVL.

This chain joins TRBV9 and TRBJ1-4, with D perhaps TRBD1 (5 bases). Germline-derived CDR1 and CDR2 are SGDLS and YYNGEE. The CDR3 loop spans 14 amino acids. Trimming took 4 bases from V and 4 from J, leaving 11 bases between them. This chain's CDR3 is CASSPRALNEKLFF. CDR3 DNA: TGTGCCAGCAGCCCCAGGGCCCTTAATGAAAAACTGTTTTTT.

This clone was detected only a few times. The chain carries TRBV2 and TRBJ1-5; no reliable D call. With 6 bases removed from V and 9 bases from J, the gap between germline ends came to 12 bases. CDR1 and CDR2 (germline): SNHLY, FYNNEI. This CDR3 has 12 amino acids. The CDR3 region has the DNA TGTGCCAGCAGCGGGCCCGGCGGGCCCCAGCATTTT. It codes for CASSGPGGPQHF.

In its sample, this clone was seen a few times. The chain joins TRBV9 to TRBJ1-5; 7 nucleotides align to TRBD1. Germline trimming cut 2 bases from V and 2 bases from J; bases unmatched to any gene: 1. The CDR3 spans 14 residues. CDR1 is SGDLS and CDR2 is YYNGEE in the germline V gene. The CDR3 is CASSVDRGNQPQHF. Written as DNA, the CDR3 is TGTGCCAGCAGCGTCGACAGGGGCAATCAGCCCCAGCATTTT.

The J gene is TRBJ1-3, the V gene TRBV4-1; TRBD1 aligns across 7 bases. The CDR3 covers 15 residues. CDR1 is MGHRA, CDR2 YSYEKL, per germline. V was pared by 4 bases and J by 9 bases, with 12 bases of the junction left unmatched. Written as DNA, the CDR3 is TGCGCCAGCAGCCGAGAACCGGGACAGCAACGCACCATATATTTT. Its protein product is CASSREPGQQRTIYF.

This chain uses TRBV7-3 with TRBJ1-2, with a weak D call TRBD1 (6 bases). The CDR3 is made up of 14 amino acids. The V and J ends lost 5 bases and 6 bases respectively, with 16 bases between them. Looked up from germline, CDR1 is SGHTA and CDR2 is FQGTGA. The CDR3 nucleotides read TGTGCCAGCAGCCGGGACACGGCTTATGATGGCTACACCTTC. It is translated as CASSRDTAYDGYTF.

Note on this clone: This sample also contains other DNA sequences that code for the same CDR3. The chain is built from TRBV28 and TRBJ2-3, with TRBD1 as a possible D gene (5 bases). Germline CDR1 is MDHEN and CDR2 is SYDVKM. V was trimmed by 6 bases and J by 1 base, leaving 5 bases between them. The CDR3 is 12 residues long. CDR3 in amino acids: CASRGGTDTQYF. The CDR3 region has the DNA TGTGCCAGCAGAGGGGGCACAGATACGCAGTATTTT.

The CDR3 protein is CASSRQGNGGYTF. The CDR3, as DNA: TGTGCCAGTAGCCGACAGGGGAACGGCGGCTACACCTTC. The chain uses TRBV19 and TRBJ1-2; 8 bases agree with TRBD1. The CDR3 length is 13 residues. Germline CDR1 reads LNHDA; CDR2 reads SQIVND (reference sequence). V lost 6 bases to trimming and J lost 8 bases; unmatched junction nucleotides: 8.

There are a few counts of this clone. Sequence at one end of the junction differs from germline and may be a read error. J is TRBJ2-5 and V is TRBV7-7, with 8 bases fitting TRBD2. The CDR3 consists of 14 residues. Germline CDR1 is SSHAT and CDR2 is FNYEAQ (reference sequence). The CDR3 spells CASSLAGLDGSQYF. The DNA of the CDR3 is TGTGCTAGCAGCTTAGCGGGATTAGACGGGTCCCAGTACTTC.

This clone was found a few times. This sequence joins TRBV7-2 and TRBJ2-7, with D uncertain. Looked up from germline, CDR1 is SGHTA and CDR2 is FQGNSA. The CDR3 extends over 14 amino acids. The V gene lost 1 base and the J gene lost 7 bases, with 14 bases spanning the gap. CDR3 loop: CASSLEPDIGEQYF. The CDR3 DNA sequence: TGTGCCAGCAGCTTAGAGCCTGACATTGGGGAGCAGTACTTC. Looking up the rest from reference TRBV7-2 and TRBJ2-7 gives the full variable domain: GAGVSQSPSNKVTEKGKDVELRCDPISGHTALYWYRQSLGQGLEFLIYFQGNSAPDKSGLPSDRFSAERTGGSVSTLTIQRTQQEDSAVYLCASSLEPDIGEQYFGPGTRLTVT.

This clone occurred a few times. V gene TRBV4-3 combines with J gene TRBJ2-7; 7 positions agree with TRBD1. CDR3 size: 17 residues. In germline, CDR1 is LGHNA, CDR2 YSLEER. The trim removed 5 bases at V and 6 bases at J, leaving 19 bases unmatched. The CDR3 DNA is TGCGCCAGCAGCAACACGGCCCCACCGGCAGGGGGTGGCGAGCAGTACTTC. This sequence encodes CASSNTAPPAGGGEQYF.